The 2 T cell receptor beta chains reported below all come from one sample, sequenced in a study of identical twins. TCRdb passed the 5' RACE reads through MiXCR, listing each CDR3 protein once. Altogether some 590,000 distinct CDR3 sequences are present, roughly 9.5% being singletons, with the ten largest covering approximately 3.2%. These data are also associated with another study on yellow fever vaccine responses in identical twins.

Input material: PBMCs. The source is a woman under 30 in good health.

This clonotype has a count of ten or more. Here the CDR3 DNA reads TGCGCCAGCAGCCAAGAGGCAGGGAATTCACCCCTCCACTTT. Its translation: CASSQEAGNSPLHF. The chain is built from TRBV4-1 and TRBJ1-6; TRBD1 might be the D (5 bases). V was shortened by 0 bases and J by 7 bases, with 7 bases between the two germline ends. The CDR3 extends over 14 amino acids. Germline lookup yields CDR1 MGHRA and CDR2 YSYEKL.

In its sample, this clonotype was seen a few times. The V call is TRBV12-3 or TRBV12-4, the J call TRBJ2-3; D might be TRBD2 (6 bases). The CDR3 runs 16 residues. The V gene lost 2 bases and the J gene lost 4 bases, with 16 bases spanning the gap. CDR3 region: CASSLYGRDLADTQYF. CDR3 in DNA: TGTGCCAGCAGTTTATACGGGAGAGATCTCGCAGATACGCAGTATTTT.